A single sample is the source of the 14 T cell receptor beta chains below, sequenced in a study of blood T cell repertoires in COVID-19. The protocol was immunoSEQ multiplex PCR, while the TCRdb copy is restricted to in-frame clones and leaves out a portion. The table has more than 35,000 clones, roughly 85% seen once. The sample consisted of peripheral blood. The receptors originated from a human donor in a cohort sampled during active COVID-19.

The rearrangement links TRBV2 to TRBJ1-2; 7 bases match TRBD1. Per germline, CDR1 SNHLY and CDR2 FYNNEI. V gave up 10 bases and J gave up 1 base; unmatched junction bases: 9. The CDR3 has 14 amino acids. In DNA form, the CDR3 reads TGTGCCAACCAGGGGGGATCGGGTAACTATGGCTACACCTTC. This translates into CANQGGSGNYGYTF.

The genes are TRBV7-9 and TRBJ1-4; D ambiguous. Germline values: CDR1 SEHNR, CDR2 FQNEAQ (reference sequence). CDR3 size: 15 residues. V lost 1 base and J lost 3, with 9 bases in between. CDR3 residues: CASSLGGNANEKLFF. CDR3 nucleotide sequence: TGTGCCAGCAGCTTAGGAGGGAATGCTAATGAAAAACTGTTTTTT.

The chain combines TRBV4-3 with TRBJ2-1, with D tentatively TRBD2 (6 bases). The germline V and J ends were trimmed by 0 bases and 5 bases, with 11 bases remaining between them. Germline V gene lookup returns CDR1 LGHNA and CDR2 YSLEER. The CDR3 has 15 residues. DNA for the CDR3: TGCGCCAGCAGCCAAGACTGGCGGGGTCACAATGAGCAGTTCTTC. Protein: CASSQDWRGHNEQFF.

The chain carries TRBV19 and TRBJ2-1, with D perhaps TRBD2 (6 bases). The V and J ends lost 5 bases and 9 bases respectively, with 17 bases between them. CDR3 length: 14 residues. Germline V lookup: CDR1 LNHDA, CDR2 SQIVND (reference sequence). CDR3 in amino acids: CASSFGTLSGEQFF. DNA for the CDR3: TGTGCCAGTAGTTTTGGGACTCTTTCTGGTGAGCAGTTCTTC.

The gene calls are TRBV2 and TRBJ2-5; D may be TRBD2 (5 bases). This CDR3 has 12 amino acids. V shed 8 bases and J shed 2 bases, with 9 bases lying between them. Germline V gene lookup returns CDR1 SNHLY and CDR2 FYNNEI. The DNA for the CDR3 is TGTGCCAGCCTCGACTATCAAGAGACCCAGTACTTC. It specifies CASLDYQETQYF. Based on the CDR3 plus reference TRBV2 and TRBJ2-5, the full variable domain is EPEVTQTPSHQVTQMGQEVILRCVPISNHLYFYWYRQILGQKVEFLVSFYNNEISEKSEIFDDQFSVERPDGSNFTLKIRSTKLEDSAMYFCASLDYQETQYFGPGTRLLVL.

J is TRBJ1-2 and V is TRBV7-2, with a tentative D call TRBD1 (5 bases). The CDR3 consists of 15 residues. CDR1 is SGHTA and CDR2 is FQGNSA in the germline V gene. Between the trimmed V and J ends, which lost 0 bases and 7 bases, there was a span of 15 bases. This CDR3 is CASSLAPGAGGGYTF. The CDR3 DNA follows: TGTGCCAGCAGCTTAGCACCGGGAGCGGGGGGTGGCTACACCTTC. The full variable domain, its missing parts supplied by reference TRBV7-2 and TRBJ1-2, is GAGVSQSPSNKVTEKGKDVELRCDPISGHTALYWYRQSLGQGLEFLIYFQGNSAPDKSGLPSDRFSAERTGGSVSTLTIQRTQQEDSAVYLCASSLAPGAGGGYTFGSGTRLTVV.

This chain joins TRBV3-1 (or the pseudogene TRBV3-2) and TRBJ2-7; D ambiguous. This CDR3 is built from 13 residues. Deletions cut 3 bases from V and 5 bases from J, with 11 bases between. Per germline, CDR1 LGHDT and CDR2 YNNKEL (reference sequence). CDR3 DNA sequence: TGTGCCAGCAGCCAGTCTAGGTTGAACGAGCAGTACTTC. Translated, it gives CASSQSRLNEQYF.

The chain has TRBV19 and TRBJ2-5; 9 bases map to TRBD2. Germline-derived CDR1 and CDR2 are LNHDA and SQIVND (reference sequence). Trimming removed 5 bases from V and 4 bases from J; junction bases left unmatched: 11. The CDR3 consists of 16 residues. DNA for the CDR3: TGTGCCAGTAGTGCCTCTAGCGGGGTCAGAGGAGAGACCCAGTACTTC. This gives the protein CASSASSGVRGETQYF.

The chain is built from TRBV5-4 and TRBJ1-1, with D perhaps matching TRBD1 (5 bases). CDR1 and CDR2 from the germline V gene are SGHNT and YYREEE (reference sequence). Deletions cut 4 bases from V and 5 bases from J, with 12 bases between. The CDR3 has 13 residues. CDR3: CASSLTGGTEAFF. CDR3 DNA: TGTGCCAGCAGCCTGACGGGGGGGACTGAAGCTTTCTTT.

The gene calls are TRBV5-1 and TRBJ2-6; TRBD2 matches 8 bases. The V and J ends lost 4 bases and 0 bases, in that order; junction bases with no gene match: 3. Germline CDR1 and CDR2: SGHRS and YFSETQ. The CDR3 has 16 residues. CDR3 bases: TGCGCCAGCAGCGAAGCGGGGGCCTCTGGGGCCAACGTCCTGACTTTC. This encodes CASSEAGASGANVLTF.

The J gene is TRBJ1-5, the V gene TRBV6-5, with 12 bases identical to TRBD1. CDR1 and CDR2 from the germline V gene are MNHEY and SVGAGI. Trimming took 7 bases from V and 6 from J; bases not matched to a gene: 7. The length of the CDR3 is 15 residues. The CDR3 region is CASILGQGAFQPQHF. The DNA of the CDR3 is TGTGCCAGCATCTTGGGACAGGGGGCATTTCAGCCCCAGCATTTT.

In its sample, this clone was seen once. The J gene is TRBJ2-1, the V gene TRBV18, with 8 bases matching TRBD2. There are 14 residues in the CDR3. Trimming removed 6 bases from V and 11 bases from J; junction bases left unmatched: 12. Germline V lookup: CDR1 KGHSH, CDR2 LQKENI. The CDR3 DNA sequence: TGTGCCAGCTCGGCCGGGGGGGGAGCGGGTCAGCAGTTCTTC. Its protein product is CASSAGGGAGQQFF.

V is TRBV3-1 (or the pseudogene TRBV3-2) and J is TRBJ1-4, with 7 bases aligning to TRBD1. With 2 bases clipped from V and 7 bases from J, the junction kept 7 bases outside the gene matches. The V gene's germline CDR1 is LGHDT and CDR2 YNNKEL (reference sequence). The CDR3 length is 15 residues. The CDR3 DNA reads TGTGCCAGCAGCCAAAGATTCGGACAGGCTGAAAAACTGTTTTTT. As protein: CASSQRFGQAEKLFF.

As to this clone: The same CDR3 can be traced to other DNA sequences in this sample. The chain links TRBV6-5 to TRBJ1-2; possibly TRBD1 for D (5 bases). V dropped 6 bases and J dropped 3 bases, with 8 bases sitting between them. Germline loops: CDR1 MNHEY, CDR2 SVGAGI. The CDR3 totals 12 residues. CDR3: CASRGRDYGYTF. The CDR3 DNA is TGTGCCAGCAGGGGCAGGGACTATGGCTACACCTTC.